The clone carrying this TCR beta chain came up a few times. The data were obtained in a study of response to subunit inactivated influenza vaccine. With V trimmed by 6 bases and J by 1 base, 5 bases remained unmatched. This CDR3 is built from 14 residues. Per germline, CDR1 WNHNN and CDR2 SYGVQD (reference sequence). TCRdb called the RT-PCR reads again in MiXCR, with one record for every CDR3 protein. Counted here are approximately 480,000 distinct CDR3 sequences, approximately 11% occurring once; the ten biggest clones make up approximately 12%. Sequenced material: PBMCs from blood, taken 45 days after vaccination. The chain couples TRBV10-1 to TRBJ1-1, with TRBD1 matching 7 bases. This TCR was sampled from a man in his fifties who received an inactivated influenza vaccine. This chain's CDR3 is CASRTGTENTEAFF. The CDR3 DNA follows: TGCGCCAGCAGGACCGGGACAGAGAACACTGAAGCTTTCTTT.